These 14 T cell receptor beta chains came from one sample sequenced in a study of blood T cells in healthy people across ages. PCR was performed a second time for roughly 6 to 12 cycles using a sample-barcoded 5' primer and a J-beta primer mix. A single record per CDR3 protein comes from TCRdb applying MiXCR to the 5' RACE reads. In the table there are 800,000 or so distinct CDR3 sequences, 25% of which are singletons. The same data also contributed to another study, on T cells of mothers and their children.

Specimen: blood. Every receptor here comes from a boy younger than 18 in good health.

This sequence joins TRBV5-1 and TRBJ2-3; D is unclear. Between the trimmed V and J ends, which lost 0 bases and 0 bases, there was a span of 11 bases. The CDR3 totals 16 residues. CDR1 and CDR2 from the germline V gene are SGHRS and YFSETQ. CDR3 sequence (DNA): TGCGCCAGCAGCTTGGTCGCGCGGTCTAGCACAGATACGCAGTATTTT. It yields the protein CASSLVARSSTDTQYF.

As for this clonotype: This likely comes from a read error, as the CDR3 has no conserved phenylalanine or tryptophan at its end. V gene TRBV15 combines with J gene TRBJ2-7; D might be TRBD2 (6 bases). V lost 0 bases, J lost 3 bases, and 12 bases lay in between. Germline CDR1 and CDR2: LNHNV and YYDKDF (reference sequence). The CDR3 covers 15 residues. The CDR3 loop reads CATSRDSRDVYEQYS. CDR3 DNA sequence: TGTGCCACCAGCAGAGATTCGCGGGACGTCTACGAGCAGTACTCC.

This clonotype has more than one count but fewer than ten. The V and J genes are TRBV18 and TRBJ1-2; 7 bases agree with TRBD1. The CDR3 runs to 13 residues. Looked up from germline, CDR1 is KGHSH and CDR2 is LQKENI. The V and J ends lost 5 bases and 3 bases, in that order; junction bases with no gene match: 3. CDR3 coding DNA: TGTGCCAGCTCAATTGGACAGGACTATGGCTACACCTTC. It specifies CASSIGQDYGYTF.

This clonotype was seen a handful of times. The chain has TRBV6-2 or TRBV6-3 and TRBJ1-1; a weak D match, TRBD1 (6 bases). CDR1 and CDR2 (germline): MNHEY, SVGEGT. V dropped 6 bases and J dropped 7 bases, with 18 bases sitting between them. The CDR3 extends over 14 amino acids. The CDR3 region has the DNA TGTGCCAGCAGAGCCCGAACAGGGAGGAATGAAGCTTTCTTT. Its protein product is CASRARTGRNEAFF.

This CDR3 reads CASSASGGGKETQYF. CDR3 nucleotides: TGTGCCAGCAGCGCCAGCGGGGGAGGAAAGGAGACCCAGTACTTC. This chain connects TRBV9 to TRBJ2-5, with 8 bases aligning to TRBD2. V lost 3 bases, J lost 5 bases, and 9 bases stayed unmatched. CDR1 is SGDLS, CDR2 YYNGEE, per germline. The CDR3 is made up of 15 amino acids.

The V call is TRBV23-1, the J call TRBJ2-4; 8 positions agree with TRBD1. TRBV23-1 is an ORF, and what it does is uncertain. The junction had 7 bases not matched to a gene; V was cut back by 8 bases and J by 4 bases. This CDR3 is built from 14 residues. Here the CDR3 reads CASGPQGAKNIQYF. As DNA, the CDR3 is TGCGCCAGCGGCCCCCAGGGGGCAAAAAACATTCAGTACTTC.

The chain carries TRBV10-3 and TRBJ2-3, with 10 bases matching TRBD1. Germline V CDR1 and CDR2: ENHRY, SYGVKD. With 2 bases clipped from V and 4 bases from J, the junction kept 6 bases outside the gene matches. There are 16 residues in the CDR3. The CDR3 DNA follows: TGTGCCATCAGTGAGACAGACAGGGGGCAACCAGATACGCAGTATTTT. Its translation: CAISETDRGQPDTQYF.

In this sample, this clonotype turned up a few times. The rearrangement uses TRBV11-2 and TRBJ2-7, with D tentatively TRBD1 (5 bases). This CDR3 contains 13 residues. V was trimmed by 2 bases and J by 6 bases, leaving 11 bases between them. Germline-derived CDR1 and CDR2 are SGHAT and FQNNGV. CDR3 DNA sequence: TGTGCCAGCAGCTTATTAAGGGGTGGCGAGCAGTACTTC. Protein product: CASSLLRGGEQYF.

The chain combines TRBV12-3 or TRBV12-4 with TRBJ1-2; no reliable D call. CDR3 size: 13 residues. The ends were cut back, 1 base at V and 5 bases at J, with 8 bases in the middle. CDR3 protein: CASSLEEGYGYTF. The CDR3 coding sequence is TGTGCCAGCAGTTTAGAGGAGGGATATGGCTACACCTTC.

This clonotype was detected only a few times. The CDR3 bases are TGCAGTGCTGGAGGGACTGCGGATGGCTACACCTTC. It codes for CSAGGTADGYTF. The chain carries TRBV20-1 and TRBJ1-2, with a tentative D call TRBD1 (5 bases). The CDR3 has 12 amino acids. CDR1 is DFQATT and CDR2 is SNEGSKA in the germline V gene (reference sequence). Trimming took off 5 bases at V and 6 bases at J, with 13 bases between the two ends.

This clonotype has ten or more counts. The chain couples TRBV5-1 to TRBJ1-1; D unclear. The CDR3 length is 15 residues. Germline lookup yields CDR1 SGHRS and CDR2 YFSETQ. Deletions cut 0 bases from V and 1 base from J, with 10 bases between. The CDR3 region has the DNA TGCGCCAGCAGCTTGGGTCCAGGCCCGAACACTGAAGCTTTCTTT. This translates into CASSLGPGPNTEAFF.

The genes are TRBV29-1 and TRBJ2-1; 7 bases match TRBD1. The better agreement between TRBJ2-7 and the DNA end casts doubt on the J call. Germline CDR1 SQVTM, CDR2 ANQGSEA. The CDR3 runs 11 residues. The CDR3 DNA reads TGCAGCGTAGGGGCAGGGGGCGAGCAGTACTTC. It codes for CSVGAGGEQYF.

The V call is TRBV7-2, the J call TRBJ1-4; 8 bases map to TRBD1. V trimming: 5 bases; J trimming: 7 bases; junction bases outside the gene matches: 6. Germline V gives CDR1 SGHTA, CDR2 FQGNSA. The CDR3 is 14 residues long. The CDR3: CASSADRGSEKLFF. The CDR3 DNA follows: TGTGCCAGCAGCGCCGACAGGGGAAGTGAAAAACTGTTTTTT.

This clonotype was seen many times. The chain recombines TRBV29-1 with TRBJ2-7, with 11 nucleotides matching TRBD2. Per the germline V gene, CDR1 is SQVTM and CDR2 is ANQGSEA. J was trimmed by 2 bases and V by 4 bases; bases with no gene match: 10. The CDR3 spans 16 residues. The CDR3 protein is CSVVRTGTSGAYEQYF. The CDR3, as DNA: TGCAGCGTTGTTAGAACCGGGACTAGCGGCGCCTACGAGCAGTACTTC.